The clone carrying this TCR beta chain was picked up a small number of times. Antigen unknown. Trimming took 8 bases from V and 5 from J, leaving 7 bases between them. The germline CDR1 and CDR2 sequences are SEHNR and FQNEAQ (reference sequence). This CDR3 has 11 amino acids. The data were taken from a study of read filtering for tumor transcriptome and immune sequencing. About the study: Mean patient age was 65.9 years, range about 45 to 85; 17 to 20 male, 14 female. Findings and limits, study-wide: About 81.9% of IR-seq clonotypes had a single read, yet these held approximately 3.5% of reads.

From 300 to 450 ng of RNA, a library with molecular barcoded alpha/delta and beta/gamma adaptors was made. Via MiXCR, TCRdb re-called the reads, giving one row per CDR3 protein. Of about 27,000 distinct CDR3 sequences listed, around 14% are singletons. The material sequenced was a population of CD138-negative cells sorted from bone marrow. This TCR came from a donor at least 40 years old with multiple myeloma. The chain has TRBV7-9 and TRBJ2-1; D is uncertain. This CDR3 is CASAGDNEQFF. The CDR3 nucleotides are TGTGCCAGCGCTGGGGACAATGAGCAGTTCTTC.